These 23 T cell receptor beta chains were sequenced from one sample in a study of blood T cell repertoires in COVID-19. The assay was immunoSEQ multiplex PCR, and TCRdb's table has in-frame clones only and misses some. This sample has under 300,000 clones, with around 88% found just once. The sample consisted of peripheral blood. The receptor set was obtained from an elderly man with acute or convalescent COVID-19.

The rearrangement uses TRBV6-1 and TRBJ2-2, with a possible D match to TRBD2 (6 bases). This CDR3 is built from 15 residues. Between the trimmed V and J ends, which lost 1 base and 4 bases, there was a span of 10 bases. Germline CDR1 and CDR2: MNHNS and SASEGT. CDR3 amino acids: CASSEVPGSTGELFF. CDR3 nucleotides: TGTGCCAGCAGTGAAGTGCCCGGGAGCACCGGGGAGCTGTTTTTT.

V gene TRBV6-6 combines with J gene TRBJ2-5, with 9 bases identical to TRBD1. CDR1 MNHNY and CDR2 SVGAGI come from the germline V gene (reference sequence). CDR3 size: 14 residues. After removal of 5 bases from V and 4 bases from J, the junction contained 5 bases not matched to a gene. CDR3 sequence: CASSATGGGETQYF. Written as DNA, the CDR3 is TGTGCCAGCAGTGCAACAGGGGGCGGAGAGACCCAGTACTTC.

This clone was recorded a few times. CDR3 nucleotide sequence: TGTGCCAGCAGCGAAATAACAGAATCCTACGAGCAGTACTTC. It codes for CASSEITESYEQYF. This rearrangement joins TRBV5-5 to TRBJ2-7; D gene unclear. The CDR3 spans 14 residues. Per germline, CDR1 SGHKS and CDR2 YYEKEE (reference sequence). V gave up 4 bases and J gave up 1 base, with 12 bases separating them.

The chain employs TRBV19 and TRBJ2-5; 10 positions agree with TRBD1. Trimming took 5 bases from V and 3 from J; bases not matched to a gene: 6. Germline loops: CDR1 LNHDA, CDR2 SQIVND (reference sequence). The CDR3 sequence is 15 residues long. CDR3 region: CASSGTGTGEETQYF. The DNA of the CDR3 is TGTGCCAGTAGTGGGACAGGGACAGGGGAAGAGACCCAGTACTTC.

The chain is built from TRBV5-1 and TRBJ1-6; the D is unclear. V was cut by 3 bases and J by 7 bases, with 11 bases left in between. The CDR3 runs 14 residues. The germline gives CDR1 SGHRS, CDR2 YFSETQ. CDR3 residues: CASSSDTPNSPLHF. In DNA form, the CDR3 reads TGCGCCAGCAGCTCAGACACTCCGAATTCACCCCTCCACTTT.

The rearrangement links TRBV7-2 to TRBJ2-7; possibly TRBD1 for D (5 bases). CDR3 size: 18 residues. V lost 2 bases, J lost 3 bases, and 23 bases lay in between. CDR1 is SGHTA and CDR2 is FQGNSA in the germline V gene. The CDR3 DNA sequence: TGTGCCAGCAGCTTACAGGTAGATGTGGGTGGCAGGGTCTACGAGCAGTACTTC. Residues: CASSLQVDVGGRVYEQYF.

The chain joins TRBV28 to TRBJ1-4; TRBD1 might be the D (6 bases). Trimming left V 4 bases short and J 10 bases short, with 16 bases between. Germline CDR1 reads MDHEN; CDR2 reads SYDVKM. The CDR3 is 14 amino acids. CDR3 loop: CASSSTKSRGKLFF. CDR3 sequence (DNA): TGTGCCAGCAGTTCAACGAAAAGCAGGGGAAAACTGTTTTTT.

In this sample, this clone turned up once. The chain carries TRBV28 and TRBJ1-5; perhaps TRBD1 as D (6 bases). CDR3 length: 13 residues. V gave up 11 bases and J gave up 4 bases, with 15 bases separating them. CDR1 and CDR2 from the germline V gene are MDHEN and SYDVKM. The CDR3 DNA follows: TGTGCCCTCGGGGGGCATCAAAATCAGCCCCAGCATTTT. As protein: CALGGHQNQPQHF.

The chain has TRBV28 and TRBJ2-7, with 7 positions matching TRBD2. Germline values: CDR1 MDHEN, CDR2 SYDVKM. The trim removed 6 bases at V and 2 bases at J, leaving 7 bases unmatched. The CDR3 length is 14 residues. DNA for the CDR3: TGTGCCAGCAGCACTGGACTAGGGCCCTACGAGCAGTACTTC. Protein product: CASSTGLGPYEQYF.

The chain couples TRBV5-8 to TRBJ1-1; 9 bases map to TRBD1. The CDR3 is made up of 15 amino acids. V shed 0 bases and J 4 bases; nucleotides not matched to a gene: 4. Germline CDR1 is SGHTS and CDR2 is YDEGEE. As DNA, the CDR3 is TGTGCCAGCAGCTTGGGGGGGACAGGGCGCACTGAAGCTTTCTTT. Amino acid sequence: CASSLGGTGRTEAFF.

The CDR3 DNA sequence: TGTGCCACCCACTTTTTGAGCGGAAGCAATCAGCCCCAGCATTTT. The encoded protein is CATHFLSGSNQPQHF. This chain links TRBV28 with TRBJ1-5; no definite D call. The CDR3 consists of 15 residues. V was pared by 10 bases and J by 1 base, with 17 bases between. Germline assignment: CDR1 MDHEN and CDR2 SYDVKM.

This rearrangement joins TRBV19 to TRBJ2-7; 9 positions agree with TRBD1. Germline V gene sequence: CDR1 LNHDA, CDR2 SQIVND (reference sequence). The CDR3 runs 16 residues. With V trimmed by 5 bases and J by 6 bases, 14 bases remained unmatched. As DNA, the CDR3 is TGTGCCAGTAGTCCGAGGGAAGGGACAGGGCTCGGCGAGCAGTACTTC. Its protein product is CASSPREGTGLGEQYF.

J is TRBJ1-4 and V is TRBV28; 9 bases match TRBD1. The CDR3 runs 15 residues. V gave up 3 bases and J gave up 7 bases; unmatched junction bases: 6. In germline, CDR1 is MDHEN, CDR2 SYDVKM. The CDR3 DNA sequence: TGTGCCAGCAGTTTGAGAGGGACAGGGCGTGAAAAACTGTTTTTT. Its protein is CASSLRGTGREKLFF.

A single count supports this clone. V is TRBV28 and J is TRBJ1-2, with 8 positions matching TRBD1. The CDR3 is 14 residues long. Trimming at V came to 5 bases and at J to 4 bases, leaving 6 bases not matched to a gene. From germline, CDR1 is MDHEN and CDR2 SYDVKM. CDR3 sequence: CASSPWDRIYGYTF. CDR3 sequence (DNA): TGTGCCAGCAGTCCCTGGGACAGGATCTATGGCTACACCTTC.

CDR3 sequence reads: CASSGGSSWETQYF. The CDR3 coding sequence is TGTGCCAGCAGCGGGGGGTCTTCGTGGGAGACCCAGTACTTC. The chain is built from TRBV7-2 and TRBJ2-5, with D perhaps matching TRBD2 (6 bases). The CDR3 has 14 amino acids. V was pared by 5 bases and J by 5 bases, with 15 bases between. CDR1 and CDR2 (germline): SGHTA, FQGNSA.

The V gene is TRBV10-2, the J gene TRBJ1-1; a possible D gene is TRBD1 (5 bases). The CDR3 contains 16 residues. The ends were cut back, 2 bases at V and 4 bases at J, with 17 bases in the middle. Germline V gene lookup returns CDR1 WSHSY and CDR2 SAAADI. CDR3 DNA sequence: TGCGCCAGCAGTGAGAAGGGGCAGCTGGTTGGCACTGAAGCTTTCTTT. It codes for CASSEKGQLVGTEAFF.

This sequence joins TRBV28 and TRBJ1-4; D unclear. The germline CDR1 and CDR2 sequences are MDHEN and SYDVKM. This CDR3 comprises 16 residues. The V end lost 4 bases, the J end lost 0 bases, and 12 bases lay between the germline ends. The CDR3 sequence is CASSSLLVATNEKLFF. The CDR3 DNA sequence: TGTGCCAGCAGTTCGCTACTAGTGGCAACTAATGAAAAACTGTTTTTT.

The J gene is TRBJ1-2, the V gene TRBV5-1; 10 bases fit TRBD1. This CDR3 spans 14 amino acids. CDR1 is SGHRS and CDR2 is YFSETQ in the germline V gene. V was pared by 5 bases and J by 4 bases, with 5 bases of the junction left unmatched. In nucleotides, the CDR3 is TGCGCCAGCAGAACCGGGACAGGGGCCTATGGCTACACCTTC. It specifies CASRTGTGAYGYTF.

V is TRBV7-8 and J is TRBJ2-6; 7 bases are shared with TRBD2. Germline CDR1 SGHVS, CDR2 FQNEAQ. This CDR3 has 16 amino acids. J lost 1 base, V lost 9 bases, and 9 bases had no gene match. In DNA form, the CDR3 reads TGTGCCAGGGGAGGGGTGTCGAGTTCTGGGGCCAACGTCCTGACTTTC. Its protein product is CARGGVSSSGANVLTF.

With regard to this clone: The same CDR3 can be traced to other DNA sequences in this sample. The V call is TRBV7-2, the J call TRBJ1-2; 9 bases map to TRBD1. J gave up 6 bases and V 5 bases, and 4 bases lay outside the gene matches. Germline V CDR1 and CDR2: SGHTA, FQGNSA. The CDR3 consists of 13 residues. The CDR3: CASSTGTGNGYTF. In nucleotides, the CDR3 is TGTGCCAGCAGCACCGGGACAGGGAATGGCTACACCTTC.

The chain employs TRBV11-2 and TRBJ2-5; 8 nucleotides match TRBD1. The junction had 10 bases not matched to a gene; V was cut back by 7 bases and J by 3 bases. Germline CDR1 reads SGHAT; CDR2 reads FQNNGV. The CDR3 runs to 15 residues. For the CDR3, the DNA is TGTGCCAGCACCCAGGGGGCAGGGGGCGAAGAGACCCAGTACTTC. Translation gives CASTQGAGGEETQYF.

The genes are TRBV18 and TRBJ1-3; D gene ambiguous. From germline, CDR1 is KGHSH and CDR2 LQKENI. V lost 4 bases to trimming and J lost 0 bases, with 13 bases between them. The CDR3 is 16 residues long. The CDR3 DNA follows: TGTGCCAGCTCACTCCTAGTTGGTTACTCTGGAAACACCATATATTTT. Translated, it gives CASSLLVGYSGNTIYF.

The rearrangement joins TRBV9 to TRBJ2-1, with TRBD1 identical over 8 bases. Germline CDR1 SGDLS, CDR2 YYNGEE. The length of the CDR3 is 18 residues. Losses at the gene ends were 0 bases for V and 7 bases for J; bases not matched to a gene: 15. CDR3: CASSVADRPGTGRNEQFF. The CDR3 DNA follows: TGTGCCAGCAGCGTAGCGGACCGCCCCGGGACAGGCCGGAATGAGCAGTTCTTC.